What follows are 13 T cell receptor beta chains derived from one specimen sequenced in a study of blood T cell repertoires in COVID-19. Some clones are missing from TCRdb's copy, which holds only in-frame ones; the method was immunoSEQ multiplex PCR. This sample has about 280,000 clones, with roughly 90% found just once. What was sequenced was peripheral blood. Receptors originate from a man aged 18 to 30 with active or convalescent COVID-19.

The sample holds a few counts of this clone. The chain is built from TRBV11-1 and TRBJ1-4; D is possibly TRBD1 (5 bases). The CDR3 spans 14 residues. Germline V gives CDR1 SGHAT, CDR2 FQDESV (reference sequence). Trimming left V 3 bases short and J 5 bases short, with 10 bases between. The CDR3 loop reads CASSLGLKNEKLFF. CDR3 DNA sequence: TGTGCCAGCAGCTTGGGACTGAAGAATGAAAAACTGTTTTTT.

This clone was counted between two and nine times. The chain links TRBV6-2 or TRBV6-3 to TRBJ1-2; 7 nucleotides match TRBD1. Trimming removed 4 bases from V and 5 bases from J; junction bases left unmatched: 4. CDR1 is MNHEY, CDR2 SVGEGT, per germline. The CDR3 is 13 residues long. The CDR3 is CASSSRQGYGYTF. In DNA form, the CDR3 reads TGTGCCAGCAGTTCCCGACAGGGATATGGCTACACCTTC.

This chain joins TRBV12-5 and TRBJ2-7; D is possibly TRBD1 (7 bases). Per the germline V gene, CDR1 is LGHNT and CDR2 is FRNRAP. The CDR3 loop spans 16 amino acids. V gave up 6 bases and J gave up 2 bases, with 20 bases separating them. CDR3 loop: CASGLPTGGGTYEQYF. CDR3 in DNA: TGTGCTAGTGGCCTTCCTACCGGAGGGGGCACCTACGAGCAGTACTTC.

V gene TRBV6-5 combines with J gene TRBJ2-7; D remains ambiguous. CDR1 and CDR2 (germline): MNHEY, SVGAGI. Trimming left V 3 bases short and J 4 bases short, with 4 bases between. The CDR3 covers 11 residues. For the CDR3, the DNA is TGTGCCAGCAGTTATCGGTACGAGCAGTACTTC. It codes for CASSYRYEQYF.

This clone was detected a few times. The chain is built from TRBV5-1 and TRBJ1-1, with TRBD1 matching over 9 bases. The V gene end was trimmed by 0 bases and the J gene end by 6 bases; junction bases not matched to a gene: 9. The CDR3 is 16 amino acids. From germline, CDR1 is SGHRS and CDR2 YFSETQ. CDR3 sequence reads: CASSLGNTGTGSEAFF. CDR3 nucleotides: TGCGCCAGCAGCTTGGGTAACACCGGGACAGGGTCTGAAGCTTTCTTT.

V usage is TRBV5-4 and J usage is TRBJ2-5; possible D gene TRBD2, 6 bases. This CDR3 contains 13 residues. V was clipped by 3 bases and J by 1 base, with 7 bases between them. Germline V gives CDR1 SGHNT, CDR2 YYREEE (reference sequence). CDR3 region: CASSWGVQETQYF. CDR3 coding DNA: TGTGCCAGCAGCTGGGGGGTCCAAGAGACCCAGTACTTC. Combining the CDR3 with reference TRBV5-4 and TRBJ2-5 gives the whole variable domain ETGVTQSPTHLIKTRGQQVTLRCSSQSGHNTVSWYQQALGQGPQFIFQYYREEENGRGNFPPRFSGLQFPNYSSELNVNALELDDSALYLCASSWGVQETQYFGPGTRLLVL.

Here the CDR3 reads CASSLAPVPVCYEQYF. The CDR3 DNA reads TGTGCCAGCAGCTTAGCGCCGGTCCCTGTCTGCTACGAGCAGTACTTC. V usage is TRBV7-9 and J usage is TRBJ2-7; D unresolved. CDR3 length equals 16 residues. Trimming took 0 bases from V and 3 from J, leaving 15 bases between them. CDR1 SEHNR and CDR2 FQNEAQ come from the germline V gene (reference sequence).

This clone has a handful of counts. The CDR3 sequence is CASSPTGGGTEAFF. The CDR3 coding sequence is TGTGCCAGCTCACCAACAGGGGGCGGAACTGAAGCTTTCTTT. V and J are TRBV18 and TRBJ1-1; the match to TRBD1 covers 9 bases. Germline CDR1 is KGHSH and CDR2 is LQKENI. The V gene end was trimmed by 2 bases and the J gene end by 5 bases; junction bases not matched to a gene: 3. The CDR3 has 14 residues.

The rearrangement joins TRBV6-5 to TRBJ2-1, with D uncertain. Per the germline V gene, CDR1 is MNHEY and CDR2 is SVGAGI. Trimming pared 5 bases from V and 8 bases from J, leaving 13 bases between. There are 13 residues in the CDR3. The chain's CDR3 is CASSRVPRDEQFF. The DNA for the CDR3 is TGTGCCAGCAGTCGAGTCCCTCGCGATGAGCAGTTCTTC.

V is TRBV6-5 and J is TRBJ1-3; unclear D gene. The CDR3 has 15 residues. Trimming took off 4 bases at V and 0 bases at J, with 10 bases between the two ends. The germline gives CDR1 MNHEY, CDR2 SVGAGI. The CDR3 DNA reads TGTGCCAGCAGTTCTACGGGGTCCTCTGGAAACACCATATATTTT. Translating it yields CASSSTGSSGNTIYF.

The chain recombines TRBV7-6 with TRBJ2-7, with D perhaps TRBD2 (6 bases). The ends were cut back, 1 base at V and 5 bases at J, with 15 bases in the middle. The CDR3 length is 15 residues. Germline CDR1 is SGHVS and CDR2 is FNYEAQ. CDR3 DNA sequence: TGTGCCAGCAGCTTAGTAGGCGGGGCCCGGGACGAGCAGTACTTC. This encodes CASSLVGGARDEQYF.

The chain is built from TRBV5-1 and TRBJ1-1; D ambiguous. The germline gives CDR1 SGHRS, CDR2 YFSETQ. CDR3 size: 14 residues. The V gene lost 4 bases and the J gene lost 3 bases, with 13 bases spanning the gap. The CDR3 bases are TGCGCCAGCAGCCCCTCATCCGGGTACACTGAAGCTTTCTTT. Translating it yields CASSPSSGYTEAFF.

CDR3 protein: CASSQVGGGTDTQYF. The CDR3 nucleotides are TGTGCCAGCAGCCAAGTTGGGGGGGGCACAGATACGCAGTATTTT. The V gene is TRBV3-1 (or the pseudogene TRBV3-2), the J gene TRBJ2-3; 7 bases are shared with TRBD2. Trimming took 1 base from V and 1 from J; bases not matched to a gene: 2. The CDR3 is 15 residues long. CDR1 is LGHDT and CDR2 is YNNKEL in the germline V gene (reference sequence).